The subject of this entry is one T cell receptor beta chain. The antigen is not known. The data belong to a study of graft-versus-host responses after intestinal transplantation. CDR3 length: 13 residues. CDR1 is PRHDT and CDR2 is FYEKMQ in the germline V gene (reference sequence). V was cut by 3 bases and J by 8 bases, with 11 bases left in between. Study findings and constraints: Researchers found GvH clones in recipient marrow, and some showed up first in ileum or blood. Graft-donor T cell macrochimerism in patients accompanied high graft-versus-host to host-versus-graft clonal ratios in allografts.

Sequencing was performed with immunoSEQ multiplex PCR; in TCRdb, only in-frame clones are kept and a portion is missing. The sample has 90,000 to 130,000 clones, about 92% seen once; the top ten hold around 1%. Sequencing was performed on unstimulated CD8+ T cells sorted from spleen or lymph node cells, taken before transplant. This sequence originates from a human donor who was the organ donor for an intestinal transplant. This chain links TRBV13 with TRBJ2-1; possible D gene TRBD1, 7 bases. CDR3 in DNA: TGTGCCAGCAGCTTGGAGGGGGCAGATGAGCAGTTCTTC. This translates into CASSLEGADEQFF.